This T cell receptor beta chain derives from a study of beta chain features in type 1 diabetes. For the study at large: Age, gender and cell yields were similar between patients and healthy donors.

Regarding the study as a whole: At VDJ recombination sites, type 1 diabetes patients had fewer insertions and more deleted nucleotides.

About this clone: The target antigen is unknown.

cDNA synthesis used the whole RNA isolate, giving expressed TCRB sequences. Sequenced by immunoSEQ multiplex PCR; TCRdb stores in-frame clones only, minus some. The sample has about 350,000 clones; about 20% are singletons. Germline CDR1 and CDR2: SGHNT and YYREEE (reference sequence). CDR3 length: 14 residues. V was clipped by 4 bases and J by 5 bases; unmatched bases: 6. V usage is TRBV5-4 and J usage is TRBJ2-3; 8 bases are shared with TRBD2. The clonotype was recovered from a young woman in good health. Sequencing was performed on naive CD4+ T cells from blood. CDR3: CASSRGGRLDTQYF. Written as DNA, the CDR3 is TGTGCCAGCAGCCGGGGGGGGAGATTAGATACGCAGTATTTT.